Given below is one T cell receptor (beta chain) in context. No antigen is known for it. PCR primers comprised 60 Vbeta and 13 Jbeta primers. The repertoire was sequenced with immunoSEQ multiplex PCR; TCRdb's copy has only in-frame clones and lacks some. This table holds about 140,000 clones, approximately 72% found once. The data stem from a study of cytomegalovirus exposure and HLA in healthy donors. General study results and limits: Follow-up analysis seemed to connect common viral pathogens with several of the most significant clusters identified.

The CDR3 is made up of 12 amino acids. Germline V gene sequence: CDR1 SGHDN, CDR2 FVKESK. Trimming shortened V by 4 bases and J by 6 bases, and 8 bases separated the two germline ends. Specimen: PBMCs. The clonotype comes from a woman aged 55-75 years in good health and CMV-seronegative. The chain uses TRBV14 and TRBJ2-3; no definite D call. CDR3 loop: CASSPRRDTQYF. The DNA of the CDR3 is TGTGCCAGCAGCCCGCGGCGGGATACGCAGTATTTT.